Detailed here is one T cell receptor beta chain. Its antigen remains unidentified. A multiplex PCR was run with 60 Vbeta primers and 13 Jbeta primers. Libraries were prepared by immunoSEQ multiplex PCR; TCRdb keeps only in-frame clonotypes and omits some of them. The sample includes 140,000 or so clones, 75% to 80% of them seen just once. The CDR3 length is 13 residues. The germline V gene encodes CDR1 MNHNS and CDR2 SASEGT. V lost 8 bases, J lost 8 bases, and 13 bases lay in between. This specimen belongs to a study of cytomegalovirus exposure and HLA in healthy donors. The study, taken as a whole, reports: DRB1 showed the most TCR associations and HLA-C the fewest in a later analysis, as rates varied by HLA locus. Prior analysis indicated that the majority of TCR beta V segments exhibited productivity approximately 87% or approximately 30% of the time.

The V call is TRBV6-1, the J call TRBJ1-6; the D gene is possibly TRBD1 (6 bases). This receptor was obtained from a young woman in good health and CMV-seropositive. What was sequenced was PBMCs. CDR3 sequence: CASAVDSYSPLHF. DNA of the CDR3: TGTGCCAGCGCCGTGGACAGTTATTCACCCCTCCACTTT.